This TCR beta chain was identified in a study of OX40 agonist ivuxolimab in advanced cancers. For the study at large: One patient with hepatocellular carcinoma and two with cutaneous melanoma, three in all, had partial responses.

Some clones are missing from TCRdb's copy, which holds only in-frame ones; the method was immunoSEQ multiplex PCR. In the table there are about 25,000 clones, around 81% of which are singletons. The CDR3 sequence is 19 residues long. Germline CDR1 and CDR2: SGHVS and FNYEAQ. The V and J ends lost 3 bases and 0 bases, in that order; junction bases with no gene match: 11. With respect to this clone: Its antigen is undetermined.

Broader study findings: More expanded clones were found, on average, in CD8+ than in CD4+ T cells. In the 0.1 to 3.0 mg/kg range, CD4+ and CD8+ blood T cells had expanded clonally by week 6.

The sample was CD4+ or CD8+ T cells sorted from blood, taken in a trial of the OX40 agonist ivuxolimab. The rearrangement uses TRBV7-6 and TRBJ2-3; 11 bases match TRBD2. The sequence was obtained from an adult with an advanced solid tumor such as melanoma, head and neck, liver or kidney cancer. The CDR3, as DNA: TGTGCCAGCAGCTTCATAGCGGGGACTAGCGGCACTAGCACAGATACGCAGTATTTT. This translates into CASSFIAGTSGTSTDTQYF.